This record looks at one T cell receptor (beta chain) sequence and its context. This record comes from a study of blood T cell repertoires in COVID-19. TCRdb's copy holds only in-frame clones and misses some; the assay was immunoSEQ multiplex PCR. The table lists a few hundred thousand clones, 84% of them singletons, with less than 20% in the top ten. With V trimmed by 4 bases and J by 4 bases, 12 bases remained unmatched. The germline V gene encodes CDR1 MDHEN and CDR2 SYDVKM. This CDR3 spans 17 amino acids. The rearrangement joins TRBV28 to TRBJ1-5, with 8 bases matching TRBD1. Sequencing input: peripheral blood. The clonotype originates from a woman at least 80 years old with active or convalescent COVID-19. The CDR3 here is CASSSQGAGGGNQPQHF. In DNA, the CDR3 is TGTGCCAGCAGTTCTCAAGGGGCAGGGGGCGGAAATCAGCCCCAGCATTTT.